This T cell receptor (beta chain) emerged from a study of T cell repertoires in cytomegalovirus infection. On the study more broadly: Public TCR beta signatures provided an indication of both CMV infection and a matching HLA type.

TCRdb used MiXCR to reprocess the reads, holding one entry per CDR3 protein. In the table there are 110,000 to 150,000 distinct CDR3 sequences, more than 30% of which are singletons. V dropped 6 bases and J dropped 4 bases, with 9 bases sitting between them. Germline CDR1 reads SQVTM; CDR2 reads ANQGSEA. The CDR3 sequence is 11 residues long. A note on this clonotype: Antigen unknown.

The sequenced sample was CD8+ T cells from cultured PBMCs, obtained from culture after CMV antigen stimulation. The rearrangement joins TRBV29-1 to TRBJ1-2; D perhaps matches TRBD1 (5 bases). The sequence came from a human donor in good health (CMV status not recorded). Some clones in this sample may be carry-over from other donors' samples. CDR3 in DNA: TGCAGCGTCAGGGACGGCTATGGCTACACCTTC. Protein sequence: CSVRDGYGYTF.